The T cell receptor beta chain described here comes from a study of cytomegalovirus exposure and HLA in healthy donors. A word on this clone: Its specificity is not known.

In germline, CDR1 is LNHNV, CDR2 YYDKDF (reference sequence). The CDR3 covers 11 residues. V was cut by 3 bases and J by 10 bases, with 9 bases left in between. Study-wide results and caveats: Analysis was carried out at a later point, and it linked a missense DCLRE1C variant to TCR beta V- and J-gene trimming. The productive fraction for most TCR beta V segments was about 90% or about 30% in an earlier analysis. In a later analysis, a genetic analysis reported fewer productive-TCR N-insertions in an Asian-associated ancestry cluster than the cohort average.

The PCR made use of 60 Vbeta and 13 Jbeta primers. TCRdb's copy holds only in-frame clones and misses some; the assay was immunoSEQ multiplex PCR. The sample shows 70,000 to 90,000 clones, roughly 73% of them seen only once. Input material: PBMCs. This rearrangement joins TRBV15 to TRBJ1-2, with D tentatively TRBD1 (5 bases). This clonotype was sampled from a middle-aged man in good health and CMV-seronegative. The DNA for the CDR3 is TGTGCCACCAGCAGGCCAGGGATCTACACCTTC. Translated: CATSRPGIYTF.